This entry lists 13 T cell receptor beta chains sequenced from one sample in a study of blood T cell repertoires in COVID-19. Data came from immunoSEQ multiplex PCR; TCRdb stores just in-frame clones and leaves some out. The sample lists 70,000 to 95,000 clones, about 89% seen once, with about 14% in the top ten. Sequencing was carried out using peripheral blood. The receptors stem from a man aged 70 or older with active or convalescent COVID-19.

The chain uses TRBV30 and TRBJ1-2; D gene ambiguous. The CDR3 length is 12 residues. Deletions cut 0 bases from V and 2 bases from J, with 4 bases between. Germline assignment: CDR1 GTSNPN and CDR2 SVGIG (reference sequence). CDR3 region: CAWSVRNYGYTF. The CDR3 nucleotides are TGTGCCTGGAGTGTACGGAACTATGGCTACACCTTC.

V gene TRBV10-3 combines with J gene TRBJ2-2; TRBD2 agrees at 8 bases. CDR3 length: 14 amino acids. CDR1 is ENHRY and CDR2 is SYGVKD in the germline V gene. J lost 1 base, V lost 10 bases, and 5 bases had no gene match. The CDR3 DNA sequence: TGTGCCACCCGGGAGGGCCGGAACACCGGGGAGCTGTTTTTT. This sequence encodes CATREGRNTGELFF.

J is TRBJ1-1 and V is TRBV7-9; D gene unclear. From germline, CDR1 is SEHNR and CDR2 FQNEAQ (reference sequence). CDR3 length equals 14 residues. V dropped 0 bases and J dropped 8 bases, with 13 bases sitting between them. CDR3 nucleotide sequence: TGTGCCAGCAGCTTAGCTTCCCGGCGGGTAGAAGCTTTCTTT. It specifies CASSLASRRVEAFF.

The V and J genes are TRBV2 and TRBJ2-7, with TRBD2 identical over 12 bases. CDR3 size: 16 residues. V dropped 6 bases and J dropped 6; count of bases not matched to a gene: 12. Germline CDR1 reads SNHLY; CDR2 reads FYNNEI. The DNA of the CDR3 is TGTGCCAGCAGGGAAAACCTAGCGGGAGGGTCTCGCGAGCAGTACTTC. Amino acid sequence: CASRENLAGGSREQYF.

This chain uses TRBV5-1 with TRBJ2-2, with TRBD2 matching 15 bases. After removal of 3 bases from V and 7 bases from J, the junction contained 13 bases not matched to a gene. CDR1 is SGHRS, CDR2 YFSETQ, per germline. The CDR3 totals 19 residues. CDR3 in amino acids: CASSSGTSGRSVLNGELFF. CDR3 coding DNA: TGCGCCAGCAGCTCCGGGACTAGCGGGAGGTCGGTGTTGAACGGGGAGCTGTTTTTT.

CDR3: CAWRGRGTNEKLFF. The CDR3 DNA follows: TGTGCCTGGAGGGGGAGGGGAACTAATGAAAAACTGTTTTTT. The rearrangement uses TRBV30 and TRBJ1-4; D possibly corresponds to TRBD1 (5 bases). The germline V gene encodes CDR1 GTSNPN and CDR2 SVGIG (reference sequence). The CDR3 length is 14 residues. Trimming took off 3 bases at V and 1 base at J, with 9 bases between the two ends.

The chain is built from TRBV18 and TRBJ2-4; TRBD2 aligns across 11 bases. The length of the CDR3 is 20 residues. CDR1 and CDR2 from the germline V gene are KGHSH and LQKENI. V dropped 1 base and J dropped 3; count of bases not matched to a gene: 14. For the CDR3, the DNA is TGTGCCAGCTCACCACGTCTACTAGCGGGAGCCGGGGGGGGCAAAAACATTCAGTACTTC. Protein: CASSPRLLAGAGGGKNIQYF.

This chain joins TRBV19 and TRBJ1-3; no clear D. The V end was cut by 2 bases, the J end by 2 bases, with 10 bases between. CDR3 length equals 15 residues. Looked up from germline, CDR1 is LNHDA and CDR2 is SQIVND (reference sequence). The CDR3 loop is CASSIWRAAGNTIYF. The CDR3 region has the DNA TGTGCCAGTAGTATATGGAGGGCCGCTGGAAACACCATATATTTT.

The J gene is TRBJ1-2, the V gene TRBV2; TRBD1 agrees at 9 bases. Germline-derived CDR1 and CDR2 are SNHLY and FYNNEI. This CDR3 is built from 16 residues. Trimming removed 3 bases from V and 4 bases from J; junction bases left unmatched: 9. CDR3 bases: TGTGCCAGCAGTGAGCTAACAGGGGGCCTGCTCTATGGCTACACCTTC. Translation gives CASSELTGGLLYGYTF.

This chain links TRBV27 with TRBJ1-2, with D possibly matching TRBD1 (5 bases). CDR1 is MNHEY and CDR2 is SMNVEV in the germline V gene (reference sequence). The length of the CDR3 is 18 residues. The V gene lost 0 bases and the J gene lost 2 bases, with 19 bases spanning the gap. This CDR3 is CASSLSGLGRVQNYGYTF. For the CDR3, the DNA is TGTGCCAGCAGTTTATCCGGTTTAGGCAGGGTGCAGAACTATGGCTACACCTTC.

The chain combines TRBV2 with TRBJ1-2; the D is unclear. The V end lost 2 bases, the J end lost 0 bases, and 7 bases lay between the germline ends. Germline V gene sequence: CDR1 SNHLY, CDR2 FYNNEI. This CDR3 is built from 14 residues. The CDR3 nucleotides are TGTGCCAGCAGTGAAAACGGTTCTAACTATGGCTACACCTTC. Protein sequence: CASSENGSNYGYTF.

The chain carries TRBV3-1 (or the pseudogene TRBV3-2) and TRBJ1-2; 10 bases line up with TRBD1. Germline loops: CDR1 LGHDT, CDR2 YNNKEL (reference sequence). Unmatched junction bases numbered 4, after V lost 0 bases and J lost 0 bases. The CDR3 consists of 17 residues. As DNA, the CDR3 is TGTGCCAGCAGCCAAGACGTAGGGACAGGGGCTAACTATGGCTACACCTTC. This codes for CASSQDVGTGANYGYTF.

This chain connects TRBV15 to TRBJ1-4, with a weak D call TRBD1 (5 bases). The V and J ends lost 0 bases and 6 bases respectively, with 14 bases between them. The CDR3 loop spans 16 amino acids. Germline CDR1 is LNHNV and CDR2 is YYDKDF (reference sequence). CDR3 in DNA: TGTGCCACCAGCAGAGATGTAGGGGCTTGGGATGAAAAACTGTTTTTT. This codes for CATSRDVGAWDEKLFF.